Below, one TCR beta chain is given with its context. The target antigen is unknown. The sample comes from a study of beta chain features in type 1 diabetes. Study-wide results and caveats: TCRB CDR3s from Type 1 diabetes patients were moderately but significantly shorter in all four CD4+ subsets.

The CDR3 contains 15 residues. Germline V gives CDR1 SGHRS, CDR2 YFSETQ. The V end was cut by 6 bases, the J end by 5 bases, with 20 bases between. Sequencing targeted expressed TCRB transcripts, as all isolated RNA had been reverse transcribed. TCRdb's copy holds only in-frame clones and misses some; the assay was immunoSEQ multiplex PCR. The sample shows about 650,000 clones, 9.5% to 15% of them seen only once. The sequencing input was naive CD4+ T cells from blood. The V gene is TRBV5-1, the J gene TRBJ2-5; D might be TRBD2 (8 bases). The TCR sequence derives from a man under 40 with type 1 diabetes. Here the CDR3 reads CASTPREGAKETQYF. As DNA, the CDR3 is TGCGCCAGCACCCCCCGGGAGGGGGCAAAGGAGACCCAGTACTTC.